Below, 4 T cell receptor beta chains from the same sample are listed, as sequenced in a study of Ad26.COV2.S vaccination and SARS-CoV-2 variants. Treatment noted: some 19 received Ad26.COV2.S at low or high dose, single or two shots; about 5 received placebo; per-sample allocation not given. Sampling occurred on day 63 after the first vaccine or placebo injection. Method: immunoSEQ multiplex PCR; TCRdb's copy keeps in-frame clones and lacks some. Here the sample spans more than 300,000 clones, 86% being singletons. The specimen was peripheral blood, collected in a trial of Ad26.COV2.S vaccine versus placebo. The origin of the receptors is a person aged 18-60 years who received the Ad26.COV2.S COVID-19 vaccine or a placebo.

This chain links TRBV27 with TRBJ2-1, with 13 bases identical to TRBD2. CDR1 and CDR2 (germline): MNHEY, SMNVEV (reference sequence). CDR3 length: 13 amino acids. V gave up 4 bases and J gave up 15 bases; unmatched junction bases: 6. CDR3 in amino acids: CASSSGLAGRGFF. Written as DNA, the CDR3 is TGTGCCAGCAGTTCGGGACTAGCGGGGCGCGGGTTCTTC.

V is TRBV3-1 (or the pseudogene TRBV3-2) and J is TRBJ2-7; D unclear. The ends were cut back, 2 bases at V and 3 bases at J, with 11 bases in the middle. The germline V gene encodes CDR1 LGHDT and CDR2 YNNKEL (reference sequence). This CDR3 is built from 14 residues. CDR3: CASSQSWGRYEQYF. Written as DNA, the CDR3 is TGTGCCAGCAGCCAATCCTGGGGTCGCTACGAGCAGTACTTC.

On this clone itself: This CDR3 is also generated by other DNA sequences in the sample. The V call is TRBV7-2, the J call TRBJ2-3, with 10 nucleotides matching TRBD2. The germline CDR1 and CDR2 sequences are SGHTA and FQGNSA. This CDR3 is built from 15 residues. The V gene end was trimmed by 3 bases and the J gene end by 3 bases; junction bases not matched to a gene: 3. CDR3 sequence reads: CASSFSSGGTDTQYF. CDR3 bases: TGTGCCAGCAGCTTTTCTAGCGGGGGTACAGATACGCAGTATTTT.

The chain is built from TRBV24-1 and TRBJ1-2, with TRBD1 matching over 8 bases. Germline V gives CDR1 KGHDR, CDR2 SFDVKD. The CDR3 loop spans 17 amino acids. The ends lost 3 bases at V and 8 bases at J; junction bases unmatched: 16. The CDR3 is CATSDPTSGTGDRGYTF. CDR3 DNA sequence: TGTGCCACCAGTGATCCCACTTCCGGGACAGGCGATCGGGGCTACACCTTC.